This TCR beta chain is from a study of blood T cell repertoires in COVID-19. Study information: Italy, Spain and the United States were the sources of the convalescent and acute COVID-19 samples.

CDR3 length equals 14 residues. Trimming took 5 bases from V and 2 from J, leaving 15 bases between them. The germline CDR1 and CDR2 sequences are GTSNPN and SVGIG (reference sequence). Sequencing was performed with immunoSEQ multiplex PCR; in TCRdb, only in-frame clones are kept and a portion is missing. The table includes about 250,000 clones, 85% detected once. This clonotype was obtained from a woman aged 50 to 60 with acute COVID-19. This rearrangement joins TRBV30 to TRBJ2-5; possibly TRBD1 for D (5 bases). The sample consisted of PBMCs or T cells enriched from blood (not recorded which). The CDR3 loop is CAWEDTNSQETQYF. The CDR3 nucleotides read TGTGCCTGGGAGGACACGAATTCACAAGAGACCCAGTACTTC.